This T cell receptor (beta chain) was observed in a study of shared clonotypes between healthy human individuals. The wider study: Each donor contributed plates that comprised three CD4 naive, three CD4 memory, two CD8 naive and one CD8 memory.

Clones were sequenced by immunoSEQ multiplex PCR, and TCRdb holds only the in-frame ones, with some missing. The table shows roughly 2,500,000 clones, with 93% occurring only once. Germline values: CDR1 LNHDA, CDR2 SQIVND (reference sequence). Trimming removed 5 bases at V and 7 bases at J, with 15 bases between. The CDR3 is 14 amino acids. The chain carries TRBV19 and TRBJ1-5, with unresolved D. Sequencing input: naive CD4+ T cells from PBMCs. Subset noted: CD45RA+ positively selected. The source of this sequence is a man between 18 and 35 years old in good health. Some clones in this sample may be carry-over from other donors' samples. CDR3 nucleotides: TGTGCCAGTAGTGCAATAAACCCCCGGCAGCCCCAGCATTTT. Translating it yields CASSAINPRQPQHF.